The present TCR beta chain was sequenced within a study of blood T cell repertoires in COVID-19. This CDR3 has 16 residues. From germline, CDR1 is LGHDT and CDR2 YNNKEL (reference sequence). The V and J ends lost 4 bases and 0 bases respectively, with 15 bases between them. Data came from immunoSEQ multiplex PCR; TCRdb stores just in-frame clones and leaves some out. The table records 300,000 to 400,000 clones, 88% of them present only once. Sequencing was done on a sample of peripheral blood. This receptor was taken from a woman aged 30 to 39 with COVID-19, enrolled during active disease. This rearrangement joins TRBV3-1 (or the pseudogene TRBV3-2) to TRBJ1-1; a weak D match, TRBD1 (6 bases). The CDR3 nucleotides read TGTGCCAGCAGCCCCTACTCCGACAGGTTGAACACTGAAGCTTTCTTT. Amino acids: CASSPYSDRLNTEAFF.